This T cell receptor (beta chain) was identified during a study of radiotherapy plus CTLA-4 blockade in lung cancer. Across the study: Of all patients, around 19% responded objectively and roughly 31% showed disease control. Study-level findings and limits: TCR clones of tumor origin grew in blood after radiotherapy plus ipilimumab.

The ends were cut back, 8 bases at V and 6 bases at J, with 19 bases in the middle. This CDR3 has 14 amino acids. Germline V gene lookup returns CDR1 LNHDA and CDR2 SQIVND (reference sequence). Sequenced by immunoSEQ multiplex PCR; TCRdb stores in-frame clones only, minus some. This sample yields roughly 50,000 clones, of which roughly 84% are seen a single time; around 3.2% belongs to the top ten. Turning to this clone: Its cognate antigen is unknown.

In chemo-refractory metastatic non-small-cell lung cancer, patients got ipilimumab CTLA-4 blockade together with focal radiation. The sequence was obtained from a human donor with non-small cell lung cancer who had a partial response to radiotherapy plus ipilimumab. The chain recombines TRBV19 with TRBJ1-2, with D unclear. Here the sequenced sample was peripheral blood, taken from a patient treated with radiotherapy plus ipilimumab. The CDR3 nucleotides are TGTGCCAGTGGTACCTCCACCTATCCGCATGGCTACACCTTC. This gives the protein CASGTSTYPHGYTF. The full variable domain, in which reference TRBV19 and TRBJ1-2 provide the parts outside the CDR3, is DGGITQSPKYLFRKEGQNVTLSCEQNLNHDAMYWYRQDPGQGLRLIYYSQIVNDFQKGDIAEGYSVSREKKESFPLTVTSAQKNPTAFYLCASGTSTYPHGYTFGSGTRLTVV.